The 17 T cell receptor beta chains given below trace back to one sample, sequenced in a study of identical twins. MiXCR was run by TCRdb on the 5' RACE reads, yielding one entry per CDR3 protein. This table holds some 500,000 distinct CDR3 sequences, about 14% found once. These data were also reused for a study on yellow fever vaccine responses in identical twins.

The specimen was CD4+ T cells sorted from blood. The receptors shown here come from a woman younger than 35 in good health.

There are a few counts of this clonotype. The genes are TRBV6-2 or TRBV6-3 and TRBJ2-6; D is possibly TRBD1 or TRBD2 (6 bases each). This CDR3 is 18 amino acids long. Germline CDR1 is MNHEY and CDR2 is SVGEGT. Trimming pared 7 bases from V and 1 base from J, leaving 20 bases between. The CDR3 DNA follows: TGTGCCAGCACCTCGGAAGGGGGGAGGCCTTCTGGGGCCAACGTCCTGACTTTC. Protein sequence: CASTSEGGRPSGANVLTF.

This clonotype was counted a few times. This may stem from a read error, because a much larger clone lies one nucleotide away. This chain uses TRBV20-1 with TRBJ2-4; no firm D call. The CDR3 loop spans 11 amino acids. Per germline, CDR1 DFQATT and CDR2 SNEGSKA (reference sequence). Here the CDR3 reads CRAKAWNIQYF. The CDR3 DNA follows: TGCAGAGCTAAGGCGTGGAACATTCAGTACTTC.

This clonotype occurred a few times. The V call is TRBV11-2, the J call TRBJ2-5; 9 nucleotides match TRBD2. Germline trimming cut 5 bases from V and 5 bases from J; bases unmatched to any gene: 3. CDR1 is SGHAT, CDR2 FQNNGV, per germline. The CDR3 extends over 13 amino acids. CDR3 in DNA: TGTGCCAGCAGCCGGACTAGCGAGGAGACCCAGTACTTC. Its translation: CASSRTSEETQYF. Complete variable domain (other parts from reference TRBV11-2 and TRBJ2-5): EAGVAQSPRYKIIEKRQSVAFWCNPISGHATLYWYQQILGQGPKLLIQFQNNGVVDDSQLPKDRFSAERLKGVDSTLKIQPAKLEDSAVYLCASSRTSEETQYFGPGTRLLVL.

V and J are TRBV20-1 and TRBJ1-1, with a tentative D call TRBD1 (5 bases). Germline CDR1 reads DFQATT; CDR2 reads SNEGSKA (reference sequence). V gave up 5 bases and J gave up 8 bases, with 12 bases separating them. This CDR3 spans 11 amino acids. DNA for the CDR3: TGCAGTGCTTTACAGGTTATGGAAGCTTTCTTT. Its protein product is CSALQVMEAFF.

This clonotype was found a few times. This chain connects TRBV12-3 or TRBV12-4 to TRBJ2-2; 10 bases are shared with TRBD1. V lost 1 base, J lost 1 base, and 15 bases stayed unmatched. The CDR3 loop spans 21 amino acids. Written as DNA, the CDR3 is TGTGCCAGCAGTTTAGGGGAACCCCCTCAATGGACAGGGGGGAACACCGGGGAGCTGTTTTTT. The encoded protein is CASSLGEPPQWTGGNTGELFF.

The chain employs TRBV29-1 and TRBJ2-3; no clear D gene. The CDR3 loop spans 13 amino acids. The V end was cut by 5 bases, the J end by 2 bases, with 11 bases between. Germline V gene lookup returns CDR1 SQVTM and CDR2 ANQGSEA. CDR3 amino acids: CSVLLVNTDTQYF. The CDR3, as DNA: TGCAGCGTTCTCTTAGTGAACACAGATACGCAGTATTTT.

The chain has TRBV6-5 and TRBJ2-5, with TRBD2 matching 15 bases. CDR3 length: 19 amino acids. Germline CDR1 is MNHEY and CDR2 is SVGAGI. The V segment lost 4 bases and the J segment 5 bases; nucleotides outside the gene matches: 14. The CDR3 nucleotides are TGTGCCAGCAGTTCCACGGGACCGGGACTAGCGGGGGGTTCTGAGACCCAGTACTTC. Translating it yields CASSSTGPGLAGGSETQYF.

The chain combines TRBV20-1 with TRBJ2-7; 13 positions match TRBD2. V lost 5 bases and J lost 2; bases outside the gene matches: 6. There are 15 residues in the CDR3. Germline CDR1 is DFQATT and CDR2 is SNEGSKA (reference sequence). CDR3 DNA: TGCAGTGCTGCTGGGACTAGCGGGGTGCCCTACGAGCAGTACTTC. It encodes CSAAGTSGVPYEQYF.

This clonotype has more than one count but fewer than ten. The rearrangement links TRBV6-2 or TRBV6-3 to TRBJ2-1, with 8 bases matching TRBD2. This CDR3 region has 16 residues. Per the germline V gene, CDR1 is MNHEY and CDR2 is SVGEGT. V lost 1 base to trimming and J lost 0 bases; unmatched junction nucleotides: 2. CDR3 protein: CASSYFSGTSYNEQFF. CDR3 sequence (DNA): TGTGCCAGCAGTTACTTTAGCGGGACCTCCTACAATGAGCAGTTCTTC.

For the CDR3, the DNA is TGTGCCAGCAGCTTAGGTTTCCGGAGCGGGGGGGCTAGCACAGATACGCAGTATTTT. As protein: CASSLGFRSGGASTDTQYF. The chain is built from TRBV11-1 and TRBJ2-3; 10 bases agree with TRBD2. V was clipped by 1 base and J by 0 bases; unmatched bases: 10. This CDR3 is 19 amino acids long. Germline CDR1 SGHAT, CDR2 FQDESV (reference sequence).

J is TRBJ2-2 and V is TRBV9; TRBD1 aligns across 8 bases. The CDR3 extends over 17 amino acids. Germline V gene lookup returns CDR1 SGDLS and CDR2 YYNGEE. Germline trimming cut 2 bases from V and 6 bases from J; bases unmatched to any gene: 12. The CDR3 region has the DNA TGTGCCAGCAGCGTGACGGCCGGGACAGGTCTTCCCGGGGAGCTGTTTTTT. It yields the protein CASSVTAGTGLPGELFF.

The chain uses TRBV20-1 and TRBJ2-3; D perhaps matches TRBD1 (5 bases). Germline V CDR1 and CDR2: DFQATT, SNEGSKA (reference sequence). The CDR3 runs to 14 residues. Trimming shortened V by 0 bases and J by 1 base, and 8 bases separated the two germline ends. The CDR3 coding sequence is TGCAGTGCTAGAGACTGGGGCGGCACAGATACGCAGTATTTT. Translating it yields CSARDWGGTDTQYF.

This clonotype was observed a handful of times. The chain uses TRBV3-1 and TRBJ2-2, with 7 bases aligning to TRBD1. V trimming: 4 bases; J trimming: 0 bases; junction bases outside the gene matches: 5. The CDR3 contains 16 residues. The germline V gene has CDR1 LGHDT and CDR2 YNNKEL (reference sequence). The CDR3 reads CASSRWTGANTGELFF. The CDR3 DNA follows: TGTGCCAGCAGCCGCTGGACAGGAGCGAACACCGGGGAGCTGTTTTTT.

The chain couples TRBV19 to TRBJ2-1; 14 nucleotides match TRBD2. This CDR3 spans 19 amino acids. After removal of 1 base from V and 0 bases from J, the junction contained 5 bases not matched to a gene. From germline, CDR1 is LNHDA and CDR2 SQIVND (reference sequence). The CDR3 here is CASSIGLAGGGGSYNEQFF. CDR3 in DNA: TGTGCCAGTAGTATAGGACTAGCGGGAGGGGGGGGCTCCTACAATGAGCAGTTCTTC.

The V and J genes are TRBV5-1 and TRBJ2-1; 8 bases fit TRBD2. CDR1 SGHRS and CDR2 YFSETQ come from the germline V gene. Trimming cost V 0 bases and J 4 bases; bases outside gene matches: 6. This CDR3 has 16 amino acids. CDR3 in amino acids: CASSLAGSGAYNEQFF. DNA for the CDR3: TGCGCCAGCAGCTTGGCGGGTAGCGGGGCATACAATGAGCAGTTCTTC.

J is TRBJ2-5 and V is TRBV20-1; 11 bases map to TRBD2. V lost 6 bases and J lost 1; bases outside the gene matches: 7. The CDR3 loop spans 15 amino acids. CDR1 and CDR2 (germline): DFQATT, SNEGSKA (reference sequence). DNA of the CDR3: TGCAGTGCGCACGAACTAGCGGGGGTCCAAGAGACCCAGTACTTC. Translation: CSAHELAGVQETQYF.

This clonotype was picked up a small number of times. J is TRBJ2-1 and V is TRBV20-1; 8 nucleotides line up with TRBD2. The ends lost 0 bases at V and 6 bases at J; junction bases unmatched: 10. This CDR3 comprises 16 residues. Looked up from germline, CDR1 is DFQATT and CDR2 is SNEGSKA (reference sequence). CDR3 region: CSARDRERESGNEQFF. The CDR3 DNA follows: TGCAGTGCTAGAGATCGTGAGCGGGAGTCGGGCAATGAGCAGTTCTTC.